One T cell receptor beta chain is described in this entry. cDNA came from approximately 0.5 to 1 ug RNA primed by random hexamers. From the immunoSEQ multiplex PCR reads, TCRdb called clonotypes with MiXCR, one entry per CDR3 protein. The table shows 170,000 or so distinct CDR3 sequences, with around 96% occurring only once. The data are from a study of CD8 T cells in Susac syndrome. Patients with Susac syndrome met diagnostic criteria defined recently for definite or probable disease. Negative isolation yielded CD4+ and CD8+ T cells, and FACS enriched TEMRA cells. Sequenced sample: CD4+ T cells from PBMCs. The receptor comes from a human donor with Susac syndrome.

The chain's CDR3 is CASSKRTGNYGYTF. The CDR3 DNA reads TGTGCCAGCTCGAAGAGGACAGGGAACTATGGCTACACCTTC. V and J are TRBV11-1 and TRBJ1-2, with TRBD1 matching over 8 bases. The CDR3 extends over 14 amino acids. Per germline, CDR1 SGHAT and CDR2 FQDESV (reference sequence). J was trimmed by 2 bases and V by 8 bases; bases with no gene match: 7. The full variable domain, rest sourced from reference TRBV11-1 and TRBJ1-2, is EAEVAQSPRYKITEKSQAVAFWCDPISGHATLYWYRQILGQGPELLVQFQDESVVDDSQLPKDRFSAERLKGVDSTLKIQPAELGDSAMYLCASSKRTGNYGYTFGSGTRLTVV.